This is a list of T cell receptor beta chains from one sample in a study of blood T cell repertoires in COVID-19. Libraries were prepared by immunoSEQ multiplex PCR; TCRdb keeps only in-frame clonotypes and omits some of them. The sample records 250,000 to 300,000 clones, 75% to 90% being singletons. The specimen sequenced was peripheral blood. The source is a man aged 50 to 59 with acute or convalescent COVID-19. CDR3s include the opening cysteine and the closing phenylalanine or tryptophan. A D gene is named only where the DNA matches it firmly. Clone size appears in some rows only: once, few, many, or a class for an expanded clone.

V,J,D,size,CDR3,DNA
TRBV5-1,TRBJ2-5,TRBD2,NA,CASSATSGGFQETQYF,TGCGCCAGCAGCGCCACTAGCGGGGGGTTCCAAGAGACCCAGTACTTC
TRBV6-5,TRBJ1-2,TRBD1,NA,CASSYSDRGEYGYTF,TGTGCCAGCAGTTACTCGGACAGGGGAGAATATGGCTACACCTTC
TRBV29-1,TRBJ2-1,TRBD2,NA,CSVVRGGTYNEQFF,TGCAGCGTTGTTCGGGGGGGGACCTACAATGAGCAGTTCTTC
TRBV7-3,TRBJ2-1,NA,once,CASSLDSNEQFF,TGTGCCAGCAGCTTAGACTCGAATGAGCAGTTCTTC
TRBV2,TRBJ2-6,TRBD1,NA,CASSEGQGYSGANVLTF,TGTGCCAGCAGTGAGGGACAGGGGTACTCTGGGGCCAACGTCCTGACTTTC
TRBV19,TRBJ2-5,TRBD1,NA,CASSTDRSYQETQYF,TGTGCCAGTAGCACGGACAGGAGCTACCAAGAGACCCAGTACTTC
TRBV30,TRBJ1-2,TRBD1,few,CAWSGTGRRSNYGYTF,TGTGCCTGGAGTGGGACAGGGAGGAGGTCTAACTATGGCTACACCTTC
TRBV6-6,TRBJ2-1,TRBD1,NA,CASRDRVTAYNEQFF,TGTGCCAGCAGAGACAGGGTCACCGCCTACAATGAGCAGTTCTTC
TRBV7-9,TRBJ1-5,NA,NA,CASSVSQGLPQHF,TGTGCCAGCAGCGTCTCCCAGGGACTGCCCCAGCATTTT
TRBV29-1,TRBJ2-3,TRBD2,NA,CSARTSGTDTQYF,TGCAGCGCAAGGACTAGTGGCACAGATACGCAGTATTTT
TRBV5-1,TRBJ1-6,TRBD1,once,CASSLVGTGYNSPLHF,TGCGCCAGCAGCTTGGTAGGGACAGGCTATAATTCACCCCTCCACTTT
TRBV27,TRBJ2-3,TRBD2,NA,CASSSKGTSTTRGTQYF,TGTGCCAGCAGTTCTAAGGGGACTAGCACGACAAGGGGTACGCAGTATTTT
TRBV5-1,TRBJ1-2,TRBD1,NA,CASSLGHRGLYGYTF,TGCGCCAGCAGCTTGGGGCACAGGGGGCTCTATGGCTACACCTTC
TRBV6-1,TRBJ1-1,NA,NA,CASSELGPRYTEAFF,TGTGCCAGCAGTGAATTAGGTCCCAGGTACACTGAAGCTTTCTTT
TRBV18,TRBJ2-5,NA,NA,CASSPLGAGVQETQYF,TGTGCCAGCTCACCTCTGGGGGCTGGGGTACAAGAGACCCAGTACTTC
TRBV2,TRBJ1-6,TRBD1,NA,CASIQDRDYSPLHF,TGTGCCAGCATTCAGGACAGGGATTATTCACCCCTCCACTTT
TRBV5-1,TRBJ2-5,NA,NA,CASSLADGNGETQYF,TGCGCCAGCAGCTTGGCGGACGGGAATGGGGAGACCCAGTACTTC
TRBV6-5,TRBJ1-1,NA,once,CASRGGFGDTEAFF,TGTGCCAGCAGAGGAGGTTTCGGTGACACTGAAGCTTTCTTT
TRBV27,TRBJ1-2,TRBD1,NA,CASSHPDRGGYTF,TGTGCCAGCAGTCATCCCGACAGGGGCGGCTACACCTTC
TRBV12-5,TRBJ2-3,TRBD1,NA,CASGSSQGAYTDTQYF,TGTGCTAGTGGTTCGAGTCAGGGGGCTTACACAGATACGCAGTATTTT
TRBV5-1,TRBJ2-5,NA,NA,CASSLARGAGGTETQYF,TGCGCCAGCAGCTTGGCCAGGGGGGCAGGGGGAACGGAGACCCAGTACTTC
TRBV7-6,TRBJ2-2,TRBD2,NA,CASSLAPGLAAGELFF,TGTGCCAGCAGCTTAGCTCCGGGACTAGCTGCCGGGGAGCTGTTTTTT
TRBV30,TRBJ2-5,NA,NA,CAWSPPGKTQYF,TGTGCCTGGAGTCCCCCAGGGAAGACCCAGTACTTC
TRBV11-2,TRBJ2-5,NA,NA,CASSHIALLQETQYF,TGTGCCAGCAGCCATATTGCACTCCTACAAGAGACCCAGTACTTC
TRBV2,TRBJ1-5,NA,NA,CASSEDSINQPQHF,TGTGCCAGCAGTGAGGACAGTATTAATCAGCCCCAGCATTTT
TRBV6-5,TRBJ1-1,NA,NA,CASSPTGGNAEAFF,TGTGCCAGCAGTCCCACGGGGGGGAACGCTGAAGCTTTCTTT
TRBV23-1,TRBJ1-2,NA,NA,CASSLAGGYTF,TGCGCCAGCAGTCTGGCTGGTGGCTACACCTTC
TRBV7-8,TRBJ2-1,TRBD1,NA,CASSGYYSGTVNEQFF,TGTGCCAGCAGCGGATATTATTCCGGGACAGTAAATGAGCAGTTCTTC
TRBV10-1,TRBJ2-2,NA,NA,CASSPGPFTGELFF,TGCGCCAGCAGCCCGGGTCCCTTTACCGGGGAGCTGTTTTTT
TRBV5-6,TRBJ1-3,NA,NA,CASSLALGAGEDTIYF,TGTGCCAGCAGCTTGGCCTTGGGGGCAGGGGAAGACACCATATATTTT
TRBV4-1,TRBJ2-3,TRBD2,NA,CASSQDGTRDTQYF,TGCGCCAGCAGCCAAGATGGGACTAGAGATACGCAGTATTTT
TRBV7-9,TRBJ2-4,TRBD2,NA,CASSSTRLAGGINIQYF,TGTGCCAGCAGCTCCACGAGACTAGCGGGGGGGATAAACATTCAGTACTTC
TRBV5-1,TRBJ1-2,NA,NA,CASSGGPPGSGYTF,TGCGCCAGCAGCGGGGGACCGCCCGGGAGTGGCTACACCTTC
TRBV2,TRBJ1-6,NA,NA,CASRPEASYNSPLHF,TGTGCCAGCAGGCCGGAGGCCTCCTATAATTCACCCCTCCACTTT